The 32 T cell receptor beta chains below were found in one sample sequenced in a study of T cells in localized non-small cell lung cancer. Data came from immunoSEQ multiplex PCR; TCRdb stores just in-frame clones and leaves some out. The repertoire holds roughly 25,000 clones, with about 86% as singletons. Sample: PBMCs, taken before any cancer treatment. These receptor sequences come from a man aged 35 to 69 with stage II lung adenocarcinoma.

J is TRBJ2-1 and V is TRBV29-1; D gene unclear. The CDR3 is 13 amino acids. Germline V lookup: CDR1 SQVTM, CDR2 ANQGSEA. Trimming took 3 bases from V and 1 from J, leaving 7 bases between them. CDR3 residues: CSVELTSYNEQFF. CDR3 nucleotide sequence: TGCAGCGTTGAGCTGACTTCCTACAATGAGCAGTTCTTC.

This clone ranks as medium-sized. The chain joins TRBV18 to TRBJ1-1, with a weak D call TRBD1 (5 bases). The V gene's germline CDR1 is KGHSH and CDR2 LQKENI. The CDR3 loop spans 13 amino acids. V lost 4 bases and J lost 4, with 10 bases in between. The CDR3 region has the DNA TGTGCCAGCTCACAAGAGGGGACCACTGAAGCTTTCTTT. Translated: CASSQEGTTEAFF.

The chain uses TRBV4-1 and TRBJ2-1, with 7 positions matching TRBD1. The V segment lost 3 bases and the J segment 2 bases; nucleotides outside the gene matches: 10. The CDR3 covers 17 residues. Germline CDR1 MGHRA, CDR2 YSYEKL. The CDR3 region is CASSHSGAGQAYNEQFF. CDR3 nucleotides: TGCGCCAGCAGCCACAGCGGAGCTGGACAGGCCTACAATGAGCAGTTCTTC.

The V and J genes are TRBV12-5 and TRBJ1-4; D remains unclear. Per germline, CDR1 LGHNT and CDR2 FRNRAP. The CDR3 contains 19 residues. Trimming took off 1 base at V and 7 bases at J, with 25 bases between the two ends. The CDR3 DNA reads as TGTGCTAGTGGTTTGGATGCCTTTATCAGGACGGCAGGATTTGAAAAACTGTTTTTT. As protein: CASGLDAFIRTAGFEKLFF.

In DNA, the CDR3 is TGTGCCAGCAGGTCCACAGCGAACACTGAAGCTTTCTTT. Its translation: CASRSTANTEAFF. This chain joins TRBV7-9 and TRBJ1-1; no clear D. The CDR3 sequence is 13 residues long. Germline assignment: CDR1 SEHNR and CDR2 FQNEAQ (reference sequence). Trimming took off 6 bases at V and 1 base at J, with 9 bases between the two ends.

This CDR3 reads CSVEDRMEDGYTF. CDR3 nucleotides: TGCAGCGTTGAGGACAGGATGGAGGATGGCTACACCTTC. The chain couples TRBV29-1 to TRBJ1-2; TRBD1 matches at 7 bases. This CDR3 has 13 residues. J gave up 6 bases and V 3 bases, and 7 bases lay outside the gene matches. The germline V gene has CDR1 SQVTM and CDR2 ANQGSEA.

The chain employs TRBV7-9 and TRBJ1-1, with D maybe TRBD1 (6 bases). The CDR3 contains 17 residues. With 5 bases removed from V and 4 bases from J, the gap between germline ends came to 23 bases. Germline V gives CDR1 SEHNR, CDR2 FQNEAQ (reference sequence). CDR3 sequence: CASSLTPGGRGSTEAFF. The CDR3 bases are TGTGCCAGCAGCCTAACCCCGGGGGGGCGAGGGAGCACTGAAGCTTTCTTT.

The V call is TRBV7-3, the J call TRBJ2-2; D is ambiguous. The CDR3 is 13 residues long. Trimming pared 8 bases from V and 7 bases from J, leaving 14 bases between. The germline V gene encodes CDR1 SGHTA and CDR2 FQGTGA. The CDR3: CASRLPPSGELFF. CDR3 coding DNA: TGTGCCAGCCGACTCCCCCCGAGCGGGGAGCTGTTTTTT.

The rearrangement joins TRBV2 to TRBJ2-1, with 16 bases fitting TRBD2. This CDR3 contains 17 residues. CDR1 is SNHLY and CDR2 is FYNNEI in the germline V gene. V gave up 5 bases and J gave up 7 bases; unmatched junction bases: 8. The CDR3 nucleotides are TGTGCCAGCAGTCCCGGGACTAGCGGGAGGGCCTCGAATGAGCAGTTCTTC. Translation gives CASSPGTSGRASNEQFF.

J is TRBJ2-5 and V is TRBV4-2; no firm D call. This CDR3 has 14 amino acids. V lost 1 base to trimming and J lost 4 bases, with 10 bases between them. Germline CDR1 LGHNA, CDR2 YNFKEQ. This CDR3 is CASSQVDGTETQYF. CDR3 nucleotides: TGTGCCAGCAGCCAAGTGGATGGCACAGAGACCCAGTACTTC.

The CDR3 loop is CASTGYTDTQYF. CDR3 sequence (DNA): TGTGCCAGTACGGGGTACACAGATACGCAGTATTTT. The chain has TRBV19 and TRBJ2-3; D may be TRBD2 (5 bases). This CDR3 comprises 12 residues. Trimming left V 7 bases short and J 2 bases short, with 7 bases between. The germline V gene has CDR1 LNHDA and CDR2 SQIVND (reference sequence).

The chain couples TRBV7-9 to TRBJ2-5, with D possibly matching TRBD1 (6 bases). V shed 10 bases and J shed 2 bases, with 17 bases lying between them. The CDR3 sequence is 14 residues long. Germline V gene sequence: CDR1 SEHNR, CDR2 FQNEAQ (reference sequence). For the CDR3, the DNA is TGTGCCACCAACACGAACAGGGAACAAGAGACCCAGTACTTC. Residues: CATNTNREQETQYF.

This clone came up once. The gene calls are TRBV25-1 and TRBJ1-4, with D possibly being TRBD1 (6 bases). CDR3 length equals 14 residues. From germline, CDR1 is MGHDK and CDR2 SYGVNS. V lost 2 bases to trimming and J lost 7 bases, with 11 bases between them. CDR3 sequence: CASSEGGAGEKLFF. CDR3 bases: TGTGCCAGCAGTGAAGGGGGCGCGGGTGAAAAACTGTTTTTT. The entire variable domain, with the rest obtained from reference TRBV25-1 and TRBJ1-4, is as follows: EADIYQTPRYLVIGTGKKITLECSQTMGHDKMYWYQQDPGMELHLIHYSYGVNSTEKGDLSSESTVSRIRTEHFPLTLESARPSHTSQYLCASSEGGAGEKLFFGSGTQLSVL.

The rearrangement joins TRBV4-2 to TRBJ1-1; D is ambiguous. The germline gives CDR1 LGHNA, CDR2 YNFKEQ. The length of the CDR3 is 21 residues. V was trimmed by 1 base and J by 4 bases, leaving 31 bases between them. CDR3 region: CASSQVEVKAASPGRATEAFF. CDR3 bases: TGTGCCAGCAGCCAAGTGGAGGTGAAGGCAGCAAGCCCTGGGCGGGCCACTGAAGCTTTCTTT.

This chain connects TRBV30 to TRBJ2-1; 7 positions match TRBD2. V was pared by 0 bases and J by 3 bases, with 8 bases of the junction left unmatched. Per germline, CDR1 GTSNPN and CDR2 SVGIG (reference sequence). The CDR3 sequence is 16 residues long. Written as DNA, the CDR3 is TGTGCCTGGAGTGTACGCACTAGCGCAAACTACAATGAGCAGTTCTTC. Its protein is CAWSVRTSANYNEQFF.

A word on this clone: Other nucleotide sequences from this sample produce the same CDR3. The chain couples TRBV5-1 to TRBJ2-1; D may be TRBD1 (6 bases). The CDR3 totals 16 residues. Trimming removed 5 bases from V and 3 bases from J, with 18 bases in between. Germline CDR1 reads SGHRS; CDR2 reads YFSETQ. CDR3: CASRLLAGEIYNEQFF. The CDR3 DNA reads TGCGCCAGCAGACTGCTAGCAGGGGAAATCTACAATGAGCAGTTCTTC.

A single count supports this clone. This chain uses TRBV9 with TRBJ1-1; a weak D match, TRBD1 (5 bases). V dropped 4 bases and J dropped 10 bases, with 20 bases sitting between them. This CDR3 has 14 residues. Germline V lookup: CDR1 SGDLS, CDR2 YYNGEE. The CDR3 region is CASSPPNGGEGAFF. The CDR3 nucleotides are TGTGCCAGCAGCCCTCCCAACGGGGGGGAGGGAGCTTTCTTT. Complete variable domain (other parts from reference TRBV9 and TRBJ1-1): DSGVTQTPKHLITATGQRVTLRCSPRSGDLSVYWYQQSLDQGLQFLIQYYNGEERAKGNILERFSAQQFPDLHSELNLSSLELGDSALYFCASSPPNGGEGAFFGQGTRLTVV.

The chain employs TRBV19 and TRBJ2-7; TRBD1 aligns across 9 bases. The junction had 6 bases not matched to a gene; V was cut back by 7 bases and J by 2 bases. The CDR3 consists of 14 residues. The germline CDR1 and CDR2 sequences are LNHDA and SQIVND (reference sequence). CDR3 in amino acids: CASMDRGLPYEQYF. The CDR3, as DNA: TGTGCCAGTATGGACAGGGGTCTTCCCTACGAGCAGTACTTC.

The chain joins TRBV14 to TRBJ2-3, with 9 bases fitting TRBD2. After removal of 5 bases from V and 8 bases from J, the junction contained 5 bases not matched to a gene. The V gene's germline CDR1 is SGHDN and CDR2 FVKESK. The CDR3 length is 13 residues. The CDR3 sequence is CASSGLAPGTQYF. DNA of the CDR3: TGTGCCAGCAGCGGACTAGCGCCGGGTACGCAGTATTTT.

V gene TRBV9 combines with J gene TRBJ2-3, with TRBD2 as a possible D gene (7 bases). V lost 4 bases and J lost 4, with 19 bases in between. CDR1 is SGDLS and CDR2 is YYNGEE in the germline V gene. The CDR3 totals 16 residues. The CDR3 nucleotides are TGTGCCAGCAGCCAAACCTCGTGGGGGGGCCCAGATACGCAGTATTTT. This sequence encodes CASSQTSWGGPDTQYF.

This sequence joins TRBV5-1 and TRBJ2-7, with 7 bases aligning to TRBD1. CDR3 length: 17 amino acids. Germline CDR1 is SGHRS and CDR2 is YFSETQ. Trimming removed 0 bases from V and 2 bases from J; junction bases left unmatched: 11. In DNA form, the CDR3 reads TGCGCCAGCAGCTTGGGGCCTTCAGGGGGTCTGCCCTACGAGCAGTACTTC. Translating it yields CASSLGPSGGLPYEQYF.

The J gene is TRBJ1-5, the V gene TRBV11-2; no clear D. This CDR3 region has 15 residues. Trimming pared 1 base from V and 0 bases from J, leaving 7 bases between. Germline V gives CDR1 SGHAT, CDR2 FQNNGV. The CDR3 loop reads CASSLGADSNQPQHF. The CDR3 DNA sequence: TGTGCCAGCAGCTTAGGCGCAGATAGCAATCAGCCCCAGCATTTT.

A word on this clone: An end of the junction does not agree with germline; a read error may underlie this. The rearrangement uses TRBV11-2 and TRBJ2-7; 9 bases are a match to TRBD1. The CDR3 is 13 residues long. Per germline, CDR1 SGHAT and CDR2 FQNNGV. CDR3 sequence reads: CASSLGSGTGSDF. The CDR3, as DNA: TGTGCCAGCAGCTTAGGGTCCGGGACAGGGTCGGACTTC.

This clone was recorded once. The chain has TRBV9 and TRBJ2-4; 11 nucleotides match TRBD2. From germline, CDR1 is SGDLS and CDR2 YYNGEE. CDR3 length equals 17 residues. V lost 4 bases and J lost 1; bases outside the gene matches: 7. The CDR3 DNA reads TGTGCCAGCAGCTCCGATAGCGGGGGGGCCGCCAAAAACATTCAGTACTTC. Residues: CASSSDSGGAAKNIQYF.

This clone was observed a few times. The chain joins TRBV7-9 to TRBJ2-7, with D maybe TRBD1 (6 bases). Germline V lookup: CDR1 SEHNR, CDR2 FQNEAQ (reference sequence). This CDR3 spans 12 amino acids. V lost 1 base, J lost 5 bases, and 6 bases lay in between. The CDR3 loop is CASSLEGDEQYF. The CDR3 bases are TGTGCCAGCAGCTTAGAGGGGGACGAGCAGTACTTC.

This rearrangement joins TRBV30 to TRBJ1-1; tentatively, D is TRBD1 (5 bases). The V and J ends lost 0 bases and 3 bases respectively, with 20 bases between them. Germline V gene sequence: CDR1 GTSNPN, CDR2 SVGIG (reference sequence). The CDR3 consists of 17 residues. CDR3 sequence reads: CAWSVGRVQGQDTEAFF. The CDR3 DNA sequence: TGTGCCTGGAGTGTAGGTAGGGTCCAGGGCCAAGACACTGAAGCTTTCTTT.

This chain uses TRBV11-1 with TRBJ2-1; a weak D match, TRBD1 (6 bases). The V end lost 5 bases, the J end lost 5 bases, and 16 bases lay between the germline ends. The CDR3 covers 15 residues. Germline V lookup: CDR1 SGHAT, CDR2 FQDESV (reference sequence). CDR3 in DNA: TGTGCCAGCAGCACCCCCTGGCAGGGGAACAATGAGCAGTTCTTC. Translation gives CASSTPWQGNNEQFF.

The chain links TRBV30 to TRBJ1-2; the match to TRBD1 covers 9 bases. Germline V lookup: CDR1 GTSNPN, CDR2 SVGIG (reference sequence). The CDR3 is 14 amino acids. The trim removed 3 bases at V and 5 bases at J, leaving 7 bases unmatched. The CDR3 loop reads CAWREQGADYGYTF. As DNA, the CDR3 is TGTGCCTGGAGGGAACAGGGGGCTGATTATGGCTACACCTTC.

The V call is TRBV5-1, the J call TRBJ2-5; the D call may be TRBD1 or TRBD2 (5 bases each). This CDR3 has 15 amino acids. Germline V gene data show CDR1 as SGHRS and CDR2 as YFSETQ. Trimming stripped 7 bases from V and 0 bases from J, with 16 bases between. The CDR3 sequence is CASVPGRGNQETQYF. CDR3 in DNA: TGCGCCAGCGTACCGGGACGGGGAAACCAAGAGACCCAGTACTTC.

This rearrangement joins TRBV5-4 to TRBJ2-4; D unresolved. Germline CDR1 and CDR2: SGHNT and YYREEE (reference sequence). The germline V and J ends were trimmed by 1 base and 5 bases, with 10 bases remaining between them. This CDR3 is 14 amino acids long. Here the CDR3 reads CASSLQGRENIQYF. In DNA, the CDR3 is TGTGCCAGCAGCTTGCAAGGAAGGGAAAACATTCAGTACTTC.

The rearrangement uses TRBV11-2 and TRBJ2-2; D not certain. Trimming cost V 1 base and J 8 bases, with 5 bases left between them. The germline CDR1 and CDR2 sequences are SGHAT and FQNNGV. The CDR3 consists of 12 residues. The CDR3 protein is CASSLGRGELFF. The CDR3 nucleotides read TGTGCCAGCAGCTTAGGTCGGGGGGAGCTGTTTTTT.

CDR3 DNA: TGTGCCAGCTCCTCCGAACAGGGGGACTATGGCTACACCTTC. Its translation is CASSSEQGDYGYTF. The chain links TRBV18 to TRBJ1-2; 8 nucleotides agree with TRBD1. The CDR3 loop spans 14 amino acids. The germline CDR1 and CDR2 sequences are KGHSH and LQKENI. J lost 3 bases, V lost 6 bases, and 6 bases had no gene match.